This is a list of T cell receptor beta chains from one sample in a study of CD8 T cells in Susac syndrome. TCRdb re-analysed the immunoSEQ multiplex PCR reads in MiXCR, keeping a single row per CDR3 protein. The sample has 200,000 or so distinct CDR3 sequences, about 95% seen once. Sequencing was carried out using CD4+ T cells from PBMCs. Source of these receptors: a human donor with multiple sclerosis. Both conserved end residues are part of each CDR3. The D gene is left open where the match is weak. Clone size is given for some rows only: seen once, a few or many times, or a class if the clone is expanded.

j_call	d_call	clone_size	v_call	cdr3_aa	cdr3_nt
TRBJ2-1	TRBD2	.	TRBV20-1	CSARTRRVRGTDEQFF	TGCAGTGCTAGAACGCGTCGGGTGCGGGGGACGGATGAGCAGTTCTTC
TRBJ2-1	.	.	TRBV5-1	CASSTVRAHEQFF	TGCGCCAGCAGCACCGTGCGGGCGCATGAGCAGTTCTTC
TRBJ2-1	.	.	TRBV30	CAWGPGPDLGQFF	TGTGCCTGGGGACCCGGGCCCGACCTAGGGCAGTTCTTC
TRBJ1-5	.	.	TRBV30	CAWSGQNNQPQHF	TGTGCCTGGAGTGGGCAGAATAATCAGCCCCAGCATTTT
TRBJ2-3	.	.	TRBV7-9	CASRQGSWDTQYF	TGTGCCAGCAGGCAAGGGTCCTGGGATACGCAGTATTTT
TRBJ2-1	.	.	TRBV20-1	CSATDDGRVDEQFF	TGCAGTGCAACAGATGATGGCAGGGTGGATGAGCAGTTCTTC
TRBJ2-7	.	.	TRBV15	CATSRAVRGTSYEQYF	TGTGCCACCAGCAGAGCGGTACGGGGGACCTCCTACGAGCAGTACTTC
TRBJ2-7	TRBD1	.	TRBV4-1	CASSQGIGQATPGEQYF	TGCGCCAGCAGCCAAGGAATCGGACAGGCAACGCCCGGCGAGCAGTACTTC
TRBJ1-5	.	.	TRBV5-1	CASSLEGTQPQHF	TGCGCCAGCAGCTTGGAGGGGACCCAGCCCCAGCATTTT
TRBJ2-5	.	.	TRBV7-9	CASGSRVAETQYF	TGTGCCAGCGGTAGTAGGGTGGCCGAGACCCAGTACTTC
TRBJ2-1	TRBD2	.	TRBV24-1	CATSDPRSGDNEQFF	TGTGCCACCAGTGATCCCCGAAGCGGGGACAATGAGCAGTTCTTC
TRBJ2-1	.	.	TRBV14	CASSQLMGEQFF	TGTGCCAGCAGCCAGTTGATGGGTGAGCAGTTCTTC
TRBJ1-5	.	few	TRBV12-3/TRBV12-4	CASSGGGSNQPQHF	TGTGCCAGCAGTGGTGGTGGTAGCAATCAGCCCCAGCATTTT
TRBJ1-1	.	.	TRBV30	CAWSSDRHTEAFF	TGTGCCTGGAGTTCGGACCGTCACACTGAAGCTTTCTTT
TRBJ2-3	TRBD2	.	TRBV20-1	CSAGRTSGRAADTQYF	TGCAGTGCTGGCAGGACTAGCGGGAGGGCCGCAGATACGCAGTATTTT
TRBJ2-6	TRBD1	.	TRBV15	CATSRRGPGANVLTF	TGTGCCACCAGCAGGAGGGGGCCTGGGGCCAACGTCCTGACTTTC
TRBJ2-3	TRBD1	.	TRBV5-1	CASSRGQGAVDTQYF	TGCGCCAGCAGCCGGGGACAGGGGGCTGTAGATACGCAGTATTTT
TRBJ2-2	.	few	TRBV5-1	CASSLSASNTGELFF	TGCGCCAGCAGCTTGTCTGCCAGTAACACCGGGGAGCTGTTTTTT
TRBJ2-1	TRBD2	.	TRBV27	CASSTRLAGEFEQFF	TGTGCCAGCAGTACTCGACTAGCGGGAGAGTTTGAGCAGTTCTTC
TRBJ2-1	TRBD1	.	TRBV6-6	CASSFPGTGANEQFF	TGTGCCAGCAGTTTTCCCGGGACAGGGGCCAATGAGCAGTTCTTC
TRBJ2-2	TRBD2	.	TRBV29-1	CSAQLAGGTGELFF	TGCAGCGCACAACTAGCGGGAGGAACCGGGGAGCTGTTTTTT
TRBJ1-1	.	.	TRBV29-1	CSVEGDGGLYTEAFF	TGCAGCGTTGAAGGGGACGGGGGGCTCTACACTGAAGCTTTCTTT
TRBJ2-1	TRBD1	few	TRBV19	CASSAGQGNEQFF	TGTGCCAGTAGTGCGGGACAGGGCAATGAGCAGTTCTTC
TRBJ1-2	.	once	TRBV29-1	CSVDGVGSYGYTF	TGCAGCGTTGACGGCGTAGGATCCTATGGCTACACCTTC
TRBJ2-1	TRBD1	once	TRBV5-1	CASSLGTGGFDEQFF	TGCGCCAGCAGCCTCGGGACAGGGGGCTTCGATGAGCAGTTCTTC
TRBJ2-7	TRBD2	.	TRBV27	CASSSRDSGTSYEQYF	TGTGCCAGCAGTTCTCGAGATAGCGGGACCTCCTACGAGCAGTACTTC
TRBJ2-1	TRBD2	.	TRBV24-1	CATSGPRTSSYNEQFF	TGTGCCACCAGTGGTCCCAGGACTAGCTCATACAATGAGCAGTTCTTC
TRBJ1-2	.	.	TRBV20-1	CSATIPTGKANYGYTF	TGCAGTGCCACTATACCAACAGGGAAAGCTAACTATGGCTACACCTTC
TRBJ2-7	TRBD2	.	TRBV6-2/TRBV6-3	CASRRGGSGGEQYF	TGTGCCAGCAGGCGGGGCGGGAGCGGCGGCGAGCAGTACTTC
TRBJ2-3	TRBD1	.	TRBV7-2	CASSPRGRLKTQYF	TGTGCCAGCAGCCCCAGGGGGCGATTAAAGACGCAGTATTTT
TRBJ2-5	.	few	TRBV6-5	CASSRAGETQYF	TGTGCCAGCAGCCGGGCCGGGGAGACCCAGTACTTC